A single sample is the source of the 9 T cell receptor beta chains below, sequenced in a study of T cell responses to AZD1222 COVID-19 vaccine. Libraries were prepared by immunoSEQ multiplex PCR; TCRdb keeps only in-frame clonotypes and omits some of them. The data hold over 100,000 clones, with about 89% observed a single time. Sequences were derived from peripheral blood, sampled on day 0 of AZD1222 vaccination. These receptors originate from an adult in good health.

The CDR3 loop is CASILGGPVGSGNTIYF. The CDR3 bases are TGTGCCAGCATCTTAGGAGGGCCCGTGGGCTCTGGAAACACCATATATTTT. The chain recombines TRBV5-5 with TRBJ1-3; no definite D call. Germline values: CDR1 SGHKS, CDR2 YYEKEE (reference sequence). V was pared by 6 bases and J by 0 bases, with 19 bases between. The CDR3 totals 17 residues.

The J gene is TRBJ2-7, the V gene TRBV30, with TRBD2 matching over 7 bases. V dropped 3 bases and J dropped 2; count of bases not matched to a gene: 1. Germline CDR1 is GTSNPN and CDR2 is SVGIG (reference sequence). The CDR3 covers 12 residues. CDR3 in amino acids: CAWSGGTYEQYF. The CDR3 DNA is TGTGCCTGGAGCGGGGGGACCTACGAGCAGTACTTC.

The chain joins TRBV5-1 to TRBJ2-1, with TRBD1 matching over 10 bases. The CDR3 covers 15 residues. Germline V gives CDR1 SGHRS, CDR2 YFSETQ. Trimming took 5 bases from V and 9 from J; bases not matched to a gene: 11. The CDR3 coding sequence is TGCGCCAGCAGTACCCCGGACAGGGGGGTAAGTGAGCAGTTCTTC. Its translation is CASSTPDRGVSEQFF.

The chain couples TRBV7-3 to TRBJ2-2; D uncertain. The CDR3 is made up of 13 amino acids. Germline-derived CDR1 and CDR2 are SGHTA and FQGTGA. The V end lost 3 bases, the J end lost 1 base, and 3 bases lay between the germline ends. DNA of the CDR3: TGTGCCAGCAGCTTCGGGAACACCGGGGAGCTGTTTTTT. Translated, it gives CASSFGNTGELFF. The variable domain in full, completed from reference TRBV7-3 and TRBJ2-2, reads GAGVSQTPSNKVTEKGKYVELRCDPISGHTALYWYRQSLGQGPEFLIYFQGTGAADDSGLPNDRFFAVRPEGSVSTLKIQRTERGDSAVYLCASSFGNTGELFFGEGSRLTVL.

This CDR3 is CASSQAGQGTYEQYF. DNA of the CDR3: TGTGCCAGCAGCCAAGCGGGACAGGGGACCTACGAGCAGTACTTC. The V gene is TRBV4-2, the J gene TRBJ2-7, with TRBD1 matching 10 bases. The CDR3 spans 15 residues. CDR1 and CDR2 (germline): LGHNA, YNFKEQ. The V gene end was trimmed by 1 base and the J gene end by 2 bases; junction bases not matched to a gene: 2.

The chain employs TRBV4-2 and TRBJ2-1, with TRBD2 matching 11 bases. The CDR3 is made up of 18 amino acids. With V trimmed by 0 bases and J by 3 bases, 7 bases remained unmatched. The germline V gene has CDR1 LGHNA and CDR2 YNFKEQ. In DNA, the CDR3 is TGTGCCAGCAGCCAAGATAGGGCTAGCGGGGGGCTCTACAATGAGCAGTTCTTC. It yields the protein CASSQDRASGGLYNEQFF.

The V gene is TRBV7-2, the J gene TRBJ1-6; TRBD1 matches at 8 bases. V lost 6 bases to trimming and J lost 9 bases; unmatched junction nucleotides: 13. Germline V gives CDR1 SGHTA, CDR2 FQGNSA. This CDR3 contains 16 residues. CDR3 nucleotide sequence: TGTGCCAGCAGTCGGGTGACAGGGGATCACGGTTCACCCCTCCACTTT. Residues: CASSRVTGDHGSPLHF.

CDR3 in amino acids: CASSLGGRPEAFF. The CDR3 nucleotides are TGTGCCAGCAGCTTGGGGGGGCGCCCTGAAGCTTTCTTT. V is TRBV5-6 and J is TRBJ1-1; D may be TRBD1 (6 bases). CDR3 length equals 13 residues. V gave up 0 bases and J gave up 6 bases, with 9 bases separating them. Germline CDR1 SGHDT, CDR2 YYEEEE.

This chain uses TRBV2 with TRBJ2-3, with TRBD2 matching over 12 bases. CDR1 is SNHLY, CDR2 FYNNEI, per germline. The CDR3 totals 14 residues. The junction had 0 bases not matched to a gene; V was cut back by 4 bases and J by 4 bases. For the CDR3, the DNA is TGTGCCAGCAGTGCTAGCGGGAGGGCAGATACGCAGTATTTT. As protein: CASSASGRADTQYF.